The 3 T cell receptor beta chains listed next were all sequenced from one sample in a study of T-cell memory formation after mild COVID-19 (dated by TCRdb to the early 2020s). Libraries were built with 5' RACE. The sequencer listed for this sample is Illumina NovaSeq 6000. The public sequencing data were trimmed at Q25 with fastp and processed into clonotypes with MiXCR by TCRdb, which kept only in-frame beta chains. Rows with a matching CDR3 protein are joined into one entry that keeps the most common DNA and genes. The sample data list fewer than 250,000 distinct CDR3 sequences, and about 10% of these were observed just once. The ten largest clones take up just over 3% of the sample. Material: PBMCs or a T cell subset sorted from them (not recorded which). The receptors were gathered from a young man who had mild COVID-19 (a few samples of this study predate the infection). The sample titles of this study are shuffled in the database, so cell type and time point are left out; the donor was told from shared clones.

Here the CDR3 reads CASKQTGSFPTAKNIQYF. Written as DNA, the CDR3 is TGTGCCAGCAAACAGACAGGGTCCTTTCCGACAGCCAAAAACATTCAGTACTTC. The chain is built from TRBV27 and TRBJ2-4, with TRBD1 matching 7 bases. V was pared by 7 bases and J by 0 bases, with 15 bases of the junction left unmatched. The CDR3 is 18 amino acids. Germline CDR1 and CDR2: MNHEY and SMNVEV (reference sequence).

This clonotype was counted once. The chain combines TRBV14 with TRBJ2-3, with D unresolved. This CDR3 is 13 amino acids long. The V gene's germline CDR1 is SGHDN and CDR2 FVKESK. V was shortened by 5 bases and J by 4 bases, with 10 bases between the two germline ends. The CDR3 coding sequence is TGTGCCAGCAGCTATACAGCGCCAGATACGCAGTATTTT. Its translation: CASSYTAPDTQYF.

The chain uses TRBV3-1 and TRBJ1-2; D is ambiguous. Per germline, CDR1 LGHDT and CDR2 YNNKEL (reference sequence). Trimming left V 3 bases short and J 5 bases short, with 7 bases between. The CDR3 has 12 amino acids. The CDR3 sequence is CASSHGVYGYTF. CDR3 DNA sequence: TGTGCCAGCAGCCATGGGGTTTATGGCTACACCTTC. Combining the CDR3 with reference TRBV3-1 and TRBJ1-2 gives the whole variable domain DTAVSQTPKYLVTQMGNDKSIKCEQNLGHDTMYWYKQDSKKFLKIMFSYNNKELIINETVPNRFSPKSPDKAHLNLHINSLELGDSAVYFCASSHGVYGYTFGSGTRLTVV.